Below, one T cell receptor beta chain is given with its context. This CDR3 is 15 amino acids long. Germline V CDR1 and CDR2: GTSNPN, SVGIG (reference sequence). The ends were cut back, 0 bases at V and 2 bases at J, with 13 bases in the middle. This record comes from a study of cytomegalovirus exposure and HLA in healthy donors. Primers included in the PCR were 60 Vbeta and 13 Jbeta primers. Sequenced by immunoSEQ multiplex PCR; TCRdb stores in-frame clones only, minus some. The sample yields roughly 180,000 clones, approximately 82% seen once. The chain has TRBV30 and TRBJ1-1, with D maybe TRBD1 (6 bases). Sequencing was carried out using PBMCs. This TCR was recovered from a male donor in good health and CMV-seronegative. This CDR3 reads CAWSVQGQSNTEAFF. The CDR3 region has the DNA TGTGCCTGGAGTGTTCAGGGGCAGAGTAACACTGAAGCTTTCTTT.